A selection of T cell receptor beta chains follows, all from one sample in a study of shared clonotypes between healthy human individuals. The assay was immunoSEQ multiplex PCR, and TCRdb's table has in-frame clones only and misses some. The sample holds fewer than 850,000 clones; around 90% are singletons and the top ten take less than 40%. The sample taken for sequencing was memory CD8+ T cells from PBMCs. The receptors were sampled from a young man in good health. Some clones in this sample may be carry-over from other donors' samples. Each CDR3 is given with its conserved first and last residue. Each record gives: CDR3 protein, CDR3 DNA, V gene, clone size, D gene, J gene. The D gene is left open where the match is weak. Not all rows give a size; the values are once, few, many and, for expanded clones, a class.

CASSVHRIKETQYF,TGTGCCAGCAGCGTTCACAGGATAAAAGAGACCCAGTACTTC,TRBV13,-,-,TRBJ2-5
CASSYGGPGELFF,TGTGCCAGCAGTTATGGGGGGCCCGGGGAGCTGTTTTTT,TRBV6-5,-,-,TRBJ2-2
CASSPGRRGPYEQYF,TGTGCCAGTAGCCCAGGACGGAGGGGGCCCTACGAGCAGTACTTC,TRBV19,-,-,TRBJ2-7
CASSVGVLDQPQHF,TGTGCCAGCAGCGTAGGGGTCCTCGATCAGCCCCAGCATTTT,TRBV9,few,-,TRBJ1-5
CASSTGQAGNQPQHF,TGTGCCAGCAGCACCGGACAGGCGGGCAATCAGCCCCAGCATTTT,TRBV21-1,-,-,TRBJ1-5
CASSQDGYGYTF,TGTGCCAGCAGCCAGGACGGCTATGGCTACACCTTC,TRBV7-9,once,-,TRBJ1-2
CASSLDSGVGKPQHF,TGTGCCAGCAGCTTAGATTCCGGGGTAGGTAAGCCCCAGCATTTT,TRBV11-2,-,-,TRBJ1-5
CASSQVGPVLTF,TGTGCCAGCAGCCAAGTCGGACCCGTCCTGACTTTC,TRBV7-9,-,-,TRBJ2-6
CASSQPTSGSYQETQYF,TGTGCCAGCAGCCAACCCACTAGCGGATCGTACCAAGAGACCCAGTACTTC,TRBV4-2,once,TRBD2,TRBJ2-5
CASSYFKQGNEQYF,TGTGCCAGCAGTTACTTCAAACAGGGAAACGAGCAGTACTTC,TRBV5-8,-,-,TRBJ2-7
CASSDVNTYTGELFF,TGCGCCAGCAGTGACGTCAACACGTACACCGGGGAGCTGTTTTTT,TRBV10-2,once,-,TRBJ2-2
CASSPTITQLNTEAFF,TGTGCCAGCAGTCCCACCATTACACAGTTGAACACTGAAGCTTTCTTT,TRBV27,-,-,TRBJ1-1
CASSLRSSGLLLGTDTQYF,TGTGCCAGCAGCTTAAGGTCTAGCGGACTCCTTTTGGGAACAGATACGCAGTATTTT,TRBV7-9,once,TRBD2,TRBJ2-3
CASSQTNGYNEQFF,TGCGCCAGCAGCCAGACTAACGGCTACAATGAGCAGTTCTTC,TRBV4-1,-,-,TRBJ2-1
CASSQPTAFGTETYNEQFF,TGTGCCAGCAGCCAACCGACTGCATTCGGGACTGAGACCTACAATGAGCAGTTCTTC,TRBV14,-,-,TRBJ2-1
CASSPVTSGTSWEQYF,TGTGCCAGCAGCCCAGTAACTAGCGGGACAAGTTGGGAGCAGTACTTC,TRBV7-6,-,TRBD2,TRBJ2-7
CASSRGWSAYNEQFF,TGTGCCAGTAGTAGGGGGTGGTCTGCCTACAATGAGCAGTTCTTC,TRBV19,-,-,TRBJ2-1
CASSSGLAPYNEQFF,TGCGCCAGCAGCTCGGGACTAGCGCCGTACAATGAGCAGTTCTTC,TRBV5-1,-,TRBD2,TRBJ2-1
CASSFRTGDQPQHF,TGTGCCAGCAGTTTTCGGACAGGGGATCAGCCCCAGCATTTT,TRBV27,few,TRBD1,TRBJ1-5
CASSRSGGRSIQYF,TGTGCCAGCAGCAGATCGGGGGGGAGGTCCATTCAGTACTTC,TRBV5-4,-,TRBD2,TRBJ2-4
CASSSDSLIPEAFF,TGTGCCAGCAGTTCTGACAGTCTTATACCTGAAGCTTTCTTT,TRBV28,once,-,TRBJ1-1
CSVRGGTEAFF,TGCAGCGTTAGAGGGGGCACTGAAGCTTTCTTT,TRBV29-1,-,-,TRBJ1-1
CASSPRTGEWGFTDTQYF,TGTGCCAGCAGCCCCCGGACAGGGGAGTGGGGTTTCACAGATACGCAGTATTTT,TRBV7-9,-,TRBD1,TRBJ2-3
CASSEVANTDTQYF,TGTGCCAGCAGTGAAGTAGCGAACACAGATACGCAGTATTTT,TRBV2,-,-,TRBJ2-3
CASSPDRGGYEQYF,TGCGCCAGCAGCCCCGACAGGGGTGGCTACGAGCAGTACTTC,TRBV4-3,-,TRBD1,TRBJ2-7
CAISESTWRDEDTQYF,TGTGCCATCAGTGAGTCGACTTGGCGGGACGAAGATACGCAGTATTTT,TRBV10-3,-,-,TRBJ2-3
CAIRVLGGEQYF,TGTGCCATCAGGGTTTTGGGAGGCGAGCAGTACTTC,TRBV10-3,-,-,TRBJ2-7
CASSDRGNRPQHF,TGCGCCAGCAGTGACAGGGGGAATCGGCCCCAGCATTTT,TRBV10-2,-,TRBD1,TRBJ1-5
CASSASKTQGLWNTEAFF,TGTGCCAGCAGCGCAAGCAAAACACAGGGTCTATGGAACACTGAAGCTTTCTTT,TRBV9,few,-,TRBJ1-1
CASSLLGGRNTGELFF,TGTGCCAGCAGTTTGTTGGGCGGGAGAAACACCGGGGAGCTGTTTTTT,TRBV28,-,TRBD2,TRBJ2-2
CASTLGGTGELFF,TGTGCCAGCACCCTAGGGGGCACCGGGGAGCTGTTTTTT,TRBV6-5,-,-,TRBJ2-2
CASSPGPGGGSYNEQFF,TGTGCCAGCAGCCCCGGACCAGGGGGCGGCTCCTACAATGAGCAGTTCTTC,TRBV7-9,-,TRBD1,TRBJ2-1
CAWSVTRGRGAYEQYF,TGTGCCTGGAGTGTCACGAGGGGGAGAGGGGCCTACGAGCAGTACTTC,TRBV30,-,-,TRBJ2-7
CASTNRNTEAFF,TGTGCCAGTACGAACCGAAACACTGAAGCTTTCTTT,TRBV7-8,-,-,TRBJ1-1
CASSVPGTSGSYNEQFF,TGTGCCAGCAGTGTCCCCGGGACTAGCGGATCCTACAATGAGCAGTTCTTC,TRBV28,once,TRBD2,TRBJ2-1
CASSLAYQRDRVPEAFF,TGTGCCAGCAGTTTAGCGTACCAACGGGACAGGGTCCCTGAAGCTTTCTTT,TRBV28,-,TRBD1,TRBJ1-1